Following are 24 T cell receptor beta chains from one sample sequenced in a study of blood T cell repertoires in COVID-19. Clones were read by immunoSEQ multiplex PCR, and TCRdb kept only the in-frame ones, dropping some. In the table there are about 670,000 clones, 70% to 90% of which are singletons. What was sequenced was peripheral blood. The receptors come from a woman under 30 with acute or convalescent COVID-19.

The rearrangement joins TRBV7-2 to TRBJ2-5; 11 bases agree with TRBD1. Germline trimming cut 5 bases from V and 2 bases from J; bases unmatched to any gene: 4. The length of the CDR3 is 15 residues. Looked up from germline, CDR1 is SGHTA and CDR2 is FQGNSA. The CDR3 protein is CASSPGDRGQETQYF. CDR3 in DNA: TGTGCCAGCAGCCCTGGGGACAGGGGGCAAGAGACCCAGTACTTC.

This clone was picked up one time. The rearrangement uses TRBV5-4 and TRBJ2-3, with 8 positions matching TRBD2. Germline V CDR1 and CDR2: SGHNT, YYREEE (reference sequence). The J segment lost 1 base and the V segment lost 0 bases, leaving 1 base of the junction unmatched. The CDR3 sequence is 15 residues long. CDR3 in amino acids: CASSLGSGGTDTQYF. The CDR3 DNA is TGTGCCAGCAGCTTGGGTAGCGGGGGCACAGATACGCAGTATTTT. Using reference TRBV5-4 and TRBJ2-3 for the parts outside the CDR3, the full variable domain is ETGVTQSPTHLIKTRGQQVTLRCSSQSGHNTVSWYQQALGQGPQFIFQYYREEENGRGNFPPRFSGLQFPNYSSELNVNALELDDSALYLCASSLGSGGTDTQYFGPGTRLTVL.

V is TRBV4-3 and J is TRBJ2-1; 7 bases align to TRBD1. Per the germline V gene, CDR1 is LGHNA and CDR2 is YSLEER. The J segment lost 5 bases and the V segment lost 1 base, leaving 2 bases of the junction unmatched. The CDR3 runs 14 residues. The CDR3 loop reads CASSQVDRDNEQFF. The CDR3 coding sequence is TGCGCCAGCAGCCAAGTCGACAGGGACAATGAGCAGTTCTTC.

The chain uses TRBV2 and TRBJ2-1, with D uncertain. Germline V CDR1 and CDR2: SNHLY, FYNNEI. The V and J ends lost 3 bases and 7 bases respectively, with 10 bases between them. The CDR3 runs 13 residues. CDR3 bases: TGTGCCAGCAGTGAGGCTAGGCTGAATGAGCAGTTCTTC. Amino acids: CASSEARLNEQFF.

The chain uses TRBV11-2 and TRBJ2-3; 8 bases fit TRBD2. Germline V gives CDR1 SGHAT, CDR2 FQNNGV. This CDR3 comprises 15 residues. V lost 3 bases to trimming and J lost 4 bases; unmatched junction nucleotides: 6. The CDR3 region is CASSFSGGGSDTQYF. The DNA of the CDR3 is TGTGCCAGCAGCTTTTCCGGGGGGGGGTCAGATACGCAGTATTTT.

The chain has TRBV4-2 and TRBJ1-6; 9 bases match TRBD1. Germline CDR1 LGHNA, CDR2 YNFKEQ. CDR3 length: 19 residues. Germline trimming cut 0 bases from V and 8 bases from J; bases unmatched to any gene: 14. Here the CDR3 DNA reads TGTGCCAGCAGCCAAGAGGCGGGACAGGGTAATGGGCGGGATTCACCCCTCCACTTT. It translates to CASSQEAGQGNGRDSPLHF.

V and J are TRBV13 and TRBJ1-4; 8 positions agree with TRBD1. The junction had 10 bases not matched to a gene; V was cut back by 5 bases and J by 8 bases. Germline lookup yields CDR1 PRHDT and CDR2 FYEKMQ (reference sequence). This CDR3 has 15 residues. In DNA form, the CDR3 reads TGTGCCAGCAGCCCTGCCGGGACAGGCACCGAAAAACTGTTTTTT. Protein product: CASSPAGTGTEKLFF.

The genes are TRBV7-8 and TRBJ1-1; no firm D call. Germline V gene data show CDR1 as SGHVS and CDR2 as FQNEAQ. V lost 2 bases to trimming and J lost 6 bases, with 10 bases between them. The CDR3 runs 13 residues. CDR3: CASSLSVAPEAFF. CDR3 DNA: TGTGCCAGCAGCTTAAGCGTTGCCCCTGAAGCTTTCTTT.

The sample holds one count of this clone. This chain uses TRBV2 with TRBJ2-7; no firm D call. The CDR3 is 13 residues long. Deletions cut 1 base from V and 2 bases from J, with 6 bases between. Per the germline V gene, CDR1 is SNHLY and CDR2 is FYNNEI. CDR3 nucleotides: TGTGCCAGCAGTGAAGGTCAGACCTACGAGCAGTACTTC. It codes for CASSEGQTYEQYF. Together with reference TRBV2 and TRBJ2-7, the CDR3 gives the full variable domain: EPEVTQTPSHQVTQMGQEVILRCVPISNHLYFYWYRQILGQKVEFLVSFYNNEISEKSEIFDDQFSVERPDGSNFTLKIRSTKLEDSAMYFCASSEGQTYEQYFGPGTRLTVT.

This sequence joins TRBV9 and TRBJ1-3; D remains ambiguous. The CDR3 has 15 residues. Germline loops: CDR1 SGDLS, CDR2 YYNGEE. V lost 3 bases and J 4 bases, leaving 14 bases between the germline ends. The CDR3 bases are TGTGCCAGCAGCGCCGACCGGAGGAGGGGAAACACCATATATTTT. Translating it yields CASSADRRRGNTIYF.

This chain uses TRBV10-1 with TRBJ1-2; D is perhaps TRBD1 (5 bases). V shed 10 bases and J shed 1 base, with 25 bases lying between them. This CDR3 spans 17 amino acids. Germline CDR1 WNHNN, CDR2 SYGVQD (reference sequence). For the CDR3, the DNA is TGCGCCACCCCCCTCGGGCAGGGCGGCCCCCTTAACTATGGCTACACCTTC. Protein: CATPLGQGGPLNYGYTF.

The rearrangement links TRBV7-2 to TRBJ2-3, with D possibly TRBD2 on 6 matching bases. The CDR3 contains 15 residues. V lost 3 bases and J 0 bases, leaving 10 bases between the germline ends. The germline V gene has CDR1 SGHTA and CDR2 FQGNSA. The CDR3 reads CASSLRGTSTDTQYF. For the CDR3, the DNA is TGTGCCAGCAGCTTGAGAGGGACTAGCACAGATACGCAGTATTTT. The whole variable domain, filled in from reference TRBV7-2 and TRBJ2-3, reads GAGVSQSPSNKVTEKGKDVELRCDPISGHTALYWYRQSLGQGLEFLIYFQGNSAPDKSGLPSDRFSAERTGGSVSTLTIQRTQQEDSAVYLCASSLRGTSTDTQYFGPGTRLTVL.

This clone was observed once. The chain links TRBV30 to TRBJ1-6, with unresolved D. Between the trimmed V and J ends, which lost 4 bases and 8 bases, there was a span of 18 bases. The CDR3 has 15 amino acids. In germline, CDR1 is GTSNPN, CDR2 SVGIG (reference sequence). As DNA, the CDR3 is TGTGCCTGGACCCCACGGAGACGGGTATATTCACCCCTCCACTTT. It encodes CAWTPRRRVYSPLHF.

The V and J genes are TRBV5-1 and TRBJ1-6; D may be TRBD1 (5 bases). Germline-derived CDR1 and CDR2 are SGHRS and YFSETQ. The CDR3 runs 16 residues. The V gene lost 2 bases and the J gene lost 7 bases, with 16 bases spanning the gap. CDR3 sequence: CASSFERAGKNSPLHF. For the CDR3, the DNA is TGCGCCAGCAGCTTCGAACGGGCAGGGAAGAATTCACCCCTCCACTTT.

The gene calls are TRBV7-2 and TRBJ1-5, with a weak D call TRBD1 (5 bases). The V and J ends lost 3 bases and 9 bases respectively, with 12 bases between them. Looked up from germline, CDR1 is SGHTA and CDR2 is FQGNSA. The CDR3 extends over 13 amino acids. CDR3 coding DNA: TGTGCCAGCAGCTTCGATCCGCAGGGGCCCCAGCATTTT. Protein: CASSFDPQGPQHF.

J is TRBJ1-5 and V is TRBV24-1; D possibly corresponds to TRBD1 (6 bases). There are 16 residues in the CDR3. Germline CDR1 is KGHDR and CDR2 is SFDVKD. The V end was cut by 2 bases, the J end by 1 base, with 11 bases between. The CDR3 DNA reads TGTGCCACCAGTGATTCGGTTGGGACAAGCAATCAGCCCCAGCATTTT. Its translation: CATSDSVGTSNQPQHF.

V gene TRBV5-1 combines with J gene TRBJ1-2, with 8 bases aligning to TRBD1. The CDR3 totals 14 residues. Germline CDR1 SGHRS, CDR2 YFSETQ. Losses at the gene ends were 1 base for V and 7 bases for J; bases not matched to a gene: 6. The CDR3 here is CASSLPGQVGGYTF. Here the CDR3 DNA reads TGCGCCAGCAGCTTGCCGGGACAGGTGGGTGGCTACACCTTC.

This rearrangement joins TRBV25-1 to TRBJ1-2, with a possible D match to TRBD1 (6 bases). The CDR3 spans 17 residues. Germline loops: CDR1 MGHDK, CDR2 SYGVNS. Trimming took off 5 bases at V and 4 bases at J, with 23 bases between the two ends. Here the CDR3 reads CASSLPVQGTRCYGYTF. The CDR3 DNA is TGTGCCAGCAGTCTCCCGGTACAGGGAACCCGCTGCTATGGCTACACCTTC.

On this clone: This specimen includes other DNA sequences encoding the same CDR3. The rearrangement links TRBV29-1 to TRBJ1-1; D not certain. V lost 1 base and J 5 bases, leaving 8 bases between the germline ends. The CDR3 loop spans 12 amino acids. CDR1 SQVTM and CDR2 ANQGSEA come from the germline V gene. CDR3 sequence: CSVEGGGTEAFF. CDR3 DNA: TGCAGCGTTGAAGGGGGAGGAACTGAAGCTTTCTTT.

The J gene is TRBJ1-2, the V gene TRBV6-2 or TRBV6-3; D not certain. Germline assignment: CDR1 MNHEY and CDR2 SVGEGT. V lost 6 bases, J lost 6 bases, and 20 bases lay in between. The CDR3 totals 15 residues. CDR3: CASSPLGSAENGYTF. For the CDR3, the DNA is TGTGCCAGCAGCCCTCTTGGGAGTGCCGAGAATGGCTACACCTTC.

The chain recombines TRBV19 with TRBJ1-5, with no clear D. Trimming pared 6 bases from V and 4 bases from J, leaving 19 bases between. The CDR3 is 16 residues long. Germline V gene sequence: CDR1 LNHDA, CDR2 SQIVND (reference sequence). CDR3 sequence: CASSPNEVRGNQPQHF. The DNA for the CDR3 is TGTGCCAGTAGCCCAAACGAGGTCCGCGGAAATCAGCCCCAGCATTTT.

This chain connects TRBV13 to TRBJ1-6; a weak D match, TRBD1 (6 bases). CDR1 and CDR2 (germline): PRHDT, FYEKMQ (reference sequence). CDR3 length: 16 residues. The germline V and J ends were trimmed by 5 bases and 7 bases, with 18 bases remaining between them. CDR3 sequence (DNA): TGTGCCAGCAGCCGGTTCCCCGGACAGACAAATTCACCCCTCCACTTT. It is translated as CASSRFPGQTNSPLHF.

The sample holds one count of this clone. The CDR3 region is CAWSVTYRGETQYF. CDR3 DNA sequence: TGTGCCTGGAGTGTCACTTACAGGGGGGAGACCCAGTACTTC. The V call is TRBV30, the J call TRBJ2-5; TRBD1 matches 8 bases. Germline-derived CDR1 and CDR2 are GTSNPN and SVGIG (reference sequence). J gave up 5 bases and V 0 bases, and 5 bases lay outside the gene matches. This CDR3 comprises 14 residues.

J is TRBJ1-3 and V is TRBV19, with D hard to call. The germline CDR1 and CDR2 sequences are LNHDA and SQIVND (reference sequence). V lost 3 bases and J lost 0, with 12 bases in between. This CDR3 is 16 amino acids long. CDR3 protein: CASSIGGANSGNTIYF. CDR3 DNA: TGTGCCAGTAGTATCGGAGGAGCGAACTCTGGAAACACCATATATTTT.